This TCR beta chain is from a study of blood T cell repertoires in COVID-19. Study details: The samples span acute and convalescent COVID-19 from the United States, Italy and Spain. T cells, B-cell-depleted T cells, or PBMCs supplied cDNA or gDNA.

This clone was counted once. Per the study methods: For nucleated cells, counts were estimated from reference gene primer amplification. Some clones are missing from TCRdb's copy, which holds only in-frame ones; the method was immunoSEQ multiplex PCR. The V and J calls and clone size are taken from that table; D and trimming were inferred from the DNA. The sample consists of 55,000 to 75,000 clones, around four fifths of them appearing once. Germline V gene lookup returns CDR1 SGHRS and CDR2 YFSETQ. Trimming removed 3 bases from V and 7 bases from J; junction bases left unmatched: 6. This CDR3 is built from 15 residues.

Sequencing was carried out using peripheral blood. The TCR sequence derives from a human donor in a cohort sampled during active COVID-19. This chain uses TRBV5-1 with TRBJ2-1; 11 positions match TRBD2. The CDR3 is CASSYVAGGGNEQFF. The CDR3 DNA reads as TGCGCCAGCAGCTATGTAGCGGGAGGGGGAAATGAGCAGTTCTTC.